The 8 T cell receptor beta chains below were found in one sample sequenced in a study of cytomegalovirus exposure and HLA in healthy donors (dated by TCRdb to the late 2010s). Libraries were built with the immunoSEQ multiplex PCR assay. The multiplex PCR relied on a mix of 60 forward primers for TCR Vbeta segments and 13 reverse primers for TCR Jbeta segments. The table comes from immuneACCESS by way of TCRdb, which keeps in-frame sequences with V and J called. Part of the clones is missing from these tables; in studies checked, under half for an unresolved V gene and the rest for unknown reasons. This sample has around 210,000 clones in its table, and about 80% of those were observed once. Roughly 3% of the sample is held by the ten biggest clonotypes. Sequences were obtained from PBMCs. The receptor source for this set is a woman in her 30s in good health and CMV-seronegative.

This chain links TRBV6-5 with TRBJ1-1; D unclear. Germline loops: CDR1 MNHEY, CDR2 SVGAGI. The ends were cut back, 0 bases at V and 1 base at J, with 6 bases in the middle. The CDR3 totals 14 residues. The CDR3 is CASSYSGRNTEAFF. The CDR3 nucleotides are TGTGCCAGCAGTTACTCGGGGAGGAACACTGAAGCTTTCTTT.

This clone was recorded a few times. The chain recombines TRBV6-6 with TRBJ2-1; TRBD1 might be the D (6 bases). The CDR3 runs to 13 residues. V lost 5 bases and J lost 4, with 9 bases in between. CDR1 is MNHNY and CDR2 is SVGAGI in the germline V gene (reference sequence). In DNA form, the CDR3 reads TGTGCCAGCAGTGCGGACAGTTACAATGAGCAGTTCTTC. This codes for CASSADSYNEQFF.

The chain carries TRBV7-9 and TRBJ2-1; 8 nucleotides agree with TRBD2. CDR3 length: 19 amino acids. The ends lost 4 bases at V and 3 bases at J; junction bases unmatched: 17. Looked up from germline, CDR1 is SEHNR and CDR2 is FQNEAQ (reference sequence). CDR3 sequence: CASSSGGGSVGYYYNEQFF. Here the CDR3 DNA reads TGTGCCAGCAGCTCCGGGGGGGGATCGGTCGGATATTACTACAATGAGCAGTTCTTC.

A remark on this clone: Other DNA sequences within the sample encode an identical CDR3. The chain has TRBV19 and TRBJ1-1, with D hard to call. V was clipped by 2 bases and J by 4 bases, with 11 bases between them. CDR1 is LNHDA and CDR2 is SQIVND in the germline V gene (reference sequence). This CDR3 contains 14 residues. DNA of the CDR3: TGTGCCAGTAGTATAACGGGTTCGGGCACTGAAGCTTTCTTT. Protein product: CASSITGSGTEAFF.

The chain links TRBV28 to TRBJ2-1; D not resolved. The length of the CDR3 is 15 residues. Germline CDR1 MDHEN, CDR2 SYDVKM. V lost 2 bases and J 0 bases, leaving 8 bases between the germline ends. The CDR3 sequence is CASSLVATSYNEQFF. The DNA of the CDR3 is TGTGCCAGCAGTTTAGTCGCTACCTCCTACAATGAGCAGTTCTTC.

The chain couples TRBV9 to TRBJ2-5, with a weak D call TRBD2 (6 bases). Germline loops: CDR1 SGDLS, CDR2 YYNGEE. The CDR3 length is 15 residues. V dropped 4 bases and J dropped 2 bases, with 15 bases sitting between them. The CDR3 DNA follows: TGTGCCAGCAGCCCCAGCGGGCAGGGTCAAGAGACCCAGTACTTC. This gives the protein CASSPSGQGQETQYF.

This clone was detected once. This chain links TRBV19 with TRBJ2-1; 8 positions match TRBD2. With 7 bases clipped from V and 9 bases from J, the junction kept 14 bases outside the gene matches. CDR3 length: 15 amino acids. From germline, CDR1 is LNHDA and CDR2 SQIVND (reference sequence). CDR3 region: CASNSFREGRGEQFF. As DNA, the CDR3 is TGTGCCAGTAACTCCTTCCGGGAGGGCCGCGGTGAGCAGTTCTTC.

This chain links TRBV11-2 with TRBJ2-3; D might be TRBD2 (5 bases). The CDR3 is made up of 13 amino acids. The germline V and J ends were trimmed by 3 bases and 11 bases, with 15 bases remaining between them. Looked up from germline, CDR1 is SGHAT and CDR2 is FQNNGV. The CDR3 here is CASSFGPSFEQYF. The CDR3 DNA reads TGTGCCAGCAGCTTTGGCCCTAGCTTTGAGCAGTATTTT.